Sequencing of this T cell receptor beta chain was carried out in a study of blood T cell repertoires in COVID-19. Background on the study: There were acute and convalescent COVID-19 samples, and they came from the United States, Italy and Spain. Sample material is recorded as cDNA or gDNA derived from T cells, B-cell-depleted T cells, or PBMCs.

Per the authors' pipeline: The authors estimated nucleated cell counts from reference gene primer amplification. Using immunoSEQ multiplex PCR, the repertoire was profiled, and TCRdb retains in-frame clones only, with some absent. The V and J calls and clone size are taken from that table; D and trimming were inferred from the DNA. Here the sample spans around 260,000 clones, around 82% being singletons. Seattle participants joined during active infection and were tracked over time. Germline CDR1 is SGHRS and CDR2 is YFSETQ. The CDR3 loop spans 16 amino acids. V gave up 2 bases and J gave up 6 bases, with 15 bases separating them.

The TCR sequence derives from a person between 65 and 79 years old with COVID-19, enrolled during active disease. Input material: peripheral blood. V usage is TRBV5-1 and J usage is TRBJ1-6; a possible D gene is TRBD1 (5 bases). Here the CDR3 DNA reads TGCGCCAGCAGCTTACAGGCTAATTCCGGTAATTCACCCCTCCACTTT. Residues: CASSLQANSGNSPLHF.